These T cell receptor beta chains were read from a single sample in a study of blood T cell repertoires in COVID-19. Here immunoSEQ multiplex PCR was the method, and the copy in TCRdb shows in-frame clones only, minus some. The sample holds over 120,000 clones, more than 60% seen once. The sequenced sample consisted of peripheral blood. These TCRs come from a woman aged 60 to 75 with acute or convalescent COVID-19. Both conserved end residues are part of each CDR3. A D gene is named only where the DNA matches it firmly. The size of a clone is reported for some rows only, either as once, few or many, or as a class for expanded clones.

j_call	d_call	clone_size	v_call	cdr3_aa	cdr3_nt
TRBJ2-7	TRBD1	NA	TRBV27	CASSLSGPGQGFYEQYF	TGTGCCAGCAGTTTATCGGGTCCGGGACAGGGATTTTACGAGCAGTACTTC
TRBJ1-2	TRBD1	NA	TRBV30	CAWRAGTGDGYTF	TGTGCCTGGAGGGCCGGGACAGGGGATGGCTACACCTTC
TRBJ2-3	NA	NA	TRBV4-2	CASSQLRVGDTQYF	TGTGCCAGCAGCCAACTTCGAGTTGGTGATACGCAGTATTTT
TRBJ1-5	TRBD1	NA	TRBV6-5	CASSRTDRGDQPQHF	TGTGCCAGCAGTCGAACCGACAGGGGCGACCAGCCCCAGCATTTT
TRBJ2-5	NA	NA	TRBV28	CASSFLQGLETQYF	TGTGCCAGCAGTTTCCTCCAGGGTCTGGAGACCCAGTACTTC
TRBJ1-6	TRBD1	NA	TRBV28	CASSRSPPGQFNSPLHF	TGTGCCAGCAGCCGCTCACCTCCGGGACAGTTTAATTCACCCCTCCACTTT
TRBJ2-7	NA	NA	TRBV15	CATSKGRVTSSYEQYF	TGTGCCACCAGCAAAGGGAGAGTTACCAGCTCCTACGAGCAGTACTTC
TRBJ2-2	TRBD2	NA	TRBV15	CATSRGSGRVAGELFF	TGTGCCACCAGCAGAGGTAGCGGGAGGGTCGCCGGGGAGCTGTTTTTT
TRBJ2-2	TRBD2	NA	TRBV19	CASIGREWDGELFF	TGTGCCAGTATAGGGCGGGAGTGGGACGGGGAGCTGTTTTTT
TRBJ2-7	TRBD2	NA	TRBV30	CAWSRTGGGGSYEQYF	TGTGCCTGGAGTCGAACTGGAGGCGGGGGCTCCTACGAGCAGTACTTC
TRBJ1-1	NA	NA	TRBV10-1	CASTKRGNTEAFF	TGCGCCAGCACCAAAAGAGGGAACACTGAAGCTTTCTTT
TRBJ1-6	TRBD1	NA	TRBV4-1	CASSQRGQGGSSYNSPLHF	TGCGCCAGCAGCCAGCGGGGACAGGGTGGAAGCTCCTATAATTCACCCCTCCACTTT
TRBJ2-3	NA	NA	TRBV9	CASSVSGAGADTQYF	TGTGCCAGCAGCGTCTCCGGGGCAGGGGCGGATACGCAGTATTTT
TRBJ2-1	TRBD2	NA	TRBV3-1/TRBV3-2	CASSRGRLGNEQFF	TGTGCCAGCAGTCGCGGGAGGCTGGGCAATGAGCAGTTCTTC
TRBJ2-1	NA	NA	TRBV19	CASSVSGSTSSYNEQFF	TGTGCCAGTAGTGTTTCAGGGTCAACGAGCTCCTACAATGAGCAGTTCTTC
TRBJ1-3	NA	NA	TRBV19	CASRRSSGNTIYF	TGTGCCAGCCGTCGTAGCTCTGGAAACACCATATATTTT
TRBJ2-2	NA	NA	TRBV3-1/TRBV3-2	CASSPGATTGELFF	TGTGCCAGCAGCCCAGGGGCAACCACCGGGGAGCTGTTTTTT
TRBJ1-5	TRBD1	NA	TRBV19	CASSISSGQGEEDQPQHF	TGTGCCAGTAGTATAAGTTCGGGACAGGGTGAGGAGGATCAGCCCCAGCATTTT
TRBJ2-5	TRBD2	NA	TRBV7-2	CASLSGVMQETQYF	TGTGCCAGCCTTAGCGGGGTGATGCAAGAGACCCAGTACTTC
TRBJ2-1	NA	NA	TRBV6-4	CASSDSTGTGNEQFF	TGTGCCAGCAGTGACTCAACCGGCACGGGGAATGAGCAGTTCTTC
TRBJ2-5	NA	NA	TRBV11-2	CASSLASGYQETQYF	TGTGCCAGCAGCTTAGCGTCCGGGTACCAAGAGACCCAGTACTTC
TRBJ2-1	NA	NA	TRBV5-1	CASSLQGSYNEQFF	TGCGCCAGCAGCTTGCAGGGCAGCTACAATGAGCAGTTCTTC
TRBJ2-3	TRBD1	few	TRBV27	CASSFTPSGTGGADTQYF	TGTGCCAGCAGTTTCACGCCATCCGGGACAGGGGGGGCAGATACGCAGTATTTT
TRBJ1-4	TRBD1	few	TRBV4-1	CASSQELRQGEEKLFF	TGCGCCAGCAGCCAGGAGCTTAGACAGGGAGAAGAAAAACTGTTTTTT
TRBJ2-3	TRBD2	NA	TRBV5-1	CASRDSGASTDTQYF	TGCGCCAGCAGGGATAGCGGGGCTAGCACAGATACGCAGTATTTT
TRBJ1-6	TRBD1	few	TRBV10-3	CAISRTGEGSPLHF	TGTGCCATCTCAAGGACAGGAGAGGGTTCACCCCTCCACTTT
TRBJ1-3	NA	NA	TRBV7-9	CASSLDELSSGNTIYF	TGTGCCAGCAGCTTAGATGAGTTGAGCTCTGGAAACACCATATATTTT
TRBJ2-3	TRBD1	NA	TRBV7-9	CASSRPGQRTDTQYF	TGTGCCAGCAGCCGCCCGGGACAGAGAACAGATACGCAGTATTTT
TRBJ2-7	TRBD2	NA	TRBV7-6	CASSLGGITLYEQYF	TGTGCCAGCAGCCTGGGGGGGATTACACTCTACGAGCAGTACTTC
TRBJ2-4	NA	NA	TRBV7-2	CASSLGPYIQYF	TGTGCCAGCAGCTTAGGGCCGTACATTCAGTACTTC
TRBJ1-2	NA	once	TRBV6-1	CASSEFLADYGYTF	TGTGCCAGCAGTGAATTTCTGGCGGACTATGGCTACACCTTC
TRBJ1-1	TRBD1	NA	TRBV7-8	CASSRMGQGIMNTEAFF	TGTGCCAGCAGTCGTATGGGACAGGGGATCATGAACACTGAAGCTTTCTTT
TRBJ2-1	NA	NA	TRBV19	CASSLRDYNEQFF	TGTGCCAGTAGCCTCCGGGACTACAATGAGCAGTTCTTC
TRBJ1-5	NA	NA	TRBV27	CASSLQGQGQPQHF	TGTGCCAGCAGCCTACAGGGTCAGGGTCAGCCCCAGCATTTT
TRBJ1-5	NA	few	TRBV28	CASSLPGGHQPQHF	TGTGCCAGCAGTTTACCCGGGGGGCATCAGCCCCAGCATTTT
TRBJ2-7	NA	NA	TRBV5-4	CASSLSGVGAYEQYF	TGTGCCAGCAGTCTGAGTGGAGTCGGGGCCTACGAGCAGTACTTC
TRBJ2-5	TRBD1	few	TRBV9	CASSVGDRGLETQYF	TGTGCCAGCAGCGTGGGGGACAGGGGTTTGGAGACCCAGTACTTC
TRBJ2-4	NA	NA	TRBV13	CASSLGGGENIQYF	TGTGCCAGCAGCTTAGGCGGCGGGGAGAACATTCAGTACTTC
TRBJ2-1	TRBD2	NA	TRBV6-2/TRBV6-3	CASSLGTSGYNEQFF	TGTGCCAGCAGCCTGGGGACTAGCGGTTACAATGAGCAGTTCTTC
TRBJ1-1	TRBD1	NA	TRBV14	CASSHTQGMNTEAFF	TGTGCCAGCAGCCACACACAGGGGATGAACACTGAAGCTTTCTTT
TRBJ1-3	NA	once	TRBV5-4	CASSRGGYSGNTIYF	TGTGCCAGCAGCAGAGGGGGTTACTCTGGAAACACCATATATTTT
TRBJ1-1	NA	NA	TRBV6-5	CASRVRLNTEAFF	TGTGCCAGCAGGGTCAGGTTGAACACTGAAGCTTTCTTT
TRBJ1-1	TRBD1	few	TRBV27	CASSPRQGALAGEAFF	TGTGCCAGCAGTCCTCGACAGGGGGCGTTGGCTGGTGAAGCTTTCTTT
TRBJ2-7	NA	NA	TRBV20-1	CSASLGGYEQYF	TGCAGTGCTAGTCTAGGGGGCTACGAGCAGTACTTC
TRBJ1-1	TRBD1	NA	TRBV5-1	CASSFQTGHRFEAFF	TGCGCCAGCAGCTTCCAGACAGGGCATCGGTTTGAAGCTTTCTTT
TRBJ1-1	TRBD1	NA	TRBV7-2	CASSLGRGSKAFF	TGTGCCAGCAGCTTGGGCAGGGGGTCGAAAGCTTTCTTT
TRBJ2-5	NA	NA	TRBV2	CASSEQRTVQETQYF	TGTGCCAGCAGTGAGCAGCGGACAGTGCAAGAGACCCAGTACTTC
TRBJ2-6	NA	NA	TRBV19	CASNTPRTGANVLTF	TGTGCCAGTAATACCCCCAGGACTGGGGCCAACGTCCTGACTTTC
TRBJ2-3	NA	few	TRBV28	CATLAATQYF	TGTGCCACCTTAGCGGCTACGCAGTATTTT
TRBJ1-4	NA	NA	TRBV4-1	CASSQEGWEKLFF	TGCGCCAGCAGCCAGGAGGGTTGGGAAAAACTGTTTTTT
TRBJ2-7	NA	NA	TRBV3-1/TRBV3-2	CASARGESYEQYF	TGTGCCAGCGCGCGGGGTGAGTCCTACGAGCAGTACTTC
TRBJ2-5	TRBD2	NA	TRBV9	CASSVRREGRETQYF	TGTGCCAGCAGCGTAAGGCGGGAGGGCCGGGAGACCCAGTACTTC
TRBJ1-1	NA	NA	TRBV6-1	CASSEERGLVAFF	TGTGCCAGCAGTGAAGAACGCGGCCTAGTAGCTTTCTTT
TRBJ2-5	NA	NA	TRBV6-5	CASSPRLISGETQYF	TGTGCCAGCAGTCCTCGTCTTATTTCAGGAGAGACCCAGTACTTC
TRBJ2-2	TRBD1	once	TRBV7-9	CASSLLGRGRGNEELFF	TGTGCCAGCAGCTTATTGGGCCGGGGCAGGGGGAACGAGGAGCTGTTTTTT
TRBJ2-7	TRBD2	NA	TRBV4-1	CASSQWTSGNYEQYF	TGCGCCAGCAGCCAATGGACTAGCGGGAACTACGAGCAGTACTTC
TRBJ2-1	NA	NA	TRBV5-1	CASSGTSYNEQFF	TGCGCCAGCAGCGGTACTAGCTACAATGAGCAGTTCTTC
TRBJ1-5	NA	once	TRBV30	CAWSYGGIDQPQHF	TGTGCCTGGAGTTATGGGGGGATCGATCAGCCCCAGCATTTT
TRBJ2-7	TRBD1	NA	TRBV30	CAWSNRQGHSYEQYF	TGTGCCTGGAGTAACCGACAGGGACACTCCTACGAGCAGTACTTC